A single sample gave rise to the 25 T cell receptor beta chains below, sequenced in a study of CD8+ T cells in alopecia areata. Specified treatment: oral pan-JAK inhibitor, 5-10 mg twice daily. Investigators isolated RNA and reverse transcribed it into cDNA to act as the sequencing template. Generated by immunoSEQ multiplex PCR, the TCRdb table keeps only in-frame clones and is missing some. The table shows 70,000 or so clones, with approximately 28% occurring only once. The source was CD8+ T cells sorted from blood, collected at week 4, from a patient treated with tofacitinib. The source is a human donor with alopecia areata.

There are many counts of this clone. This sequence joins TRBV28 and TRBJ2-5, with TRBD2 identical over 8 bases. Germline V gives CDR1 MDHEN, CDR2 SYDVKM. CDR3 size: 15 residues. Trimming at V came to 3 bases and at J to 6 bases, leaving 9 bases not matched to a gene. The CDR3 DNA reads as TGTGCCAGCAGTTTTGCTCCGGGAGGGCCGAAGACCCAGTACTTC. The encoded protein is CASSFAPGGPKTQYF. The complete variable domain, with remaining parts taken from reference TRBV28 and TRBJ2-5, reads DVKVTQSSRYLVKRTGEKVFLECVQDMDHENMFWYRQDPGLGLRLIYFSYDVKMKEKGDIPEGYSVSREKKERFSLILESASTNQTSMYLCASSFAPGGPKTQYFGPGTRLLVL.

In its sample, this clone was seen a few times. The genes are TRBV29-1 and TRBJ2-5; 8 bases match TRBD2. J gave up 4 bases and V 3 bases, and 10 bases lay outside the gene matches. CDR3 length equals 15 residues. CDR1 is SQVTM, CDR2 ANQGSEA, per germline. The CDR3 sequence: CSVDLKGLAGETQYF. In DNA, the CDR3 is TGCAGCGTTGACTTAAAGGGCCTAGCGGGAGAGACCCAGTACTTC.

In DNA form, the CDR3 reads TGTGCCAGCAGTCCACGACAGGGGGCCTACAATGAGCAGTTCTTC. Translated: CASSPRQGAYNEQFF. The chain couples TRBV27 to TRBJ2-1; 9 positions agree with TRBD1. This CDR3 comprises 15 residues. The V segment lost 5 bases and the J segment 2 bases; nucleotides outside the gene matches: 4. The germline gives CDR1 MNHEY, CDR2 SMNVEV (reference sequence).

This clone came up a few times. The chain has TRBV27 and TRBJ1-1; no clear D. CDR3 length equals 13 residues. V gave up 6 bases and J gave up 5 bases, with 13 bases separating them. From germline, CDR1 is MNHEY and CDR2 SMNVEV (reference sequence). DNA of the CDR3: TGTGCCAGCAGAAACCTAGTGAGGACTGAAGCTTTCTTT. Encoded protein: CASRNLVRTEAFF.

This clone was picked up one time. The rearrangement uses TRBV7-9 and TRBJ1-2; weak D call: TRBD1 (6 bases). V dropped 5 bases and J dropped 2 bases, with 9 bases sitting between them. This CDR3 spans 13 amino acids. Germline V gene sequence: CDR1 SEHNR, CDR2 FQNEAQ (reference sequence). The CDR3: CASSPGTNYGYTF. The CDR3 coding sequence is TGTGCCAGCAGCCCAGGGACAAACTATGGCTACACCTTC.

The rearrangement joins TRBV29-1 to TRBJ1-2; D call uncertain. This CDR3 region has 11 residues. Germline lookup yields CDR1 SQVTM and CDR2 ANQGSEA. Trimming stripped 6 bases from V and 8 bases from J, with 13 bases between. CDR3 DNA sequence: TGCAGCGTAGATAGGGAGGAGGGCTACACCTTC. Translation gives CSVDREEGYTF. The whole variable domain, remainder taken from reference TRBV29-1 and TRBJ1-2, is SAVISQKPSRDICQRGTSLTIQCQVDSQVTMMFWYRQQPGQSLTLIATANQGSEATYESGFVIDKFPISRPNLTFSTLTVSNMSPEDSSIYLCSVDREEGYTFGSGTRLTVV.

The chain carries TRBV6-5 and TRBJ2-1, with a tentative D call TRBD1 (5 bases). In germline, CDR1 is MNHEY, CDR2 SVGAGI. The CDR3 extends over 12 amino acids. Trimming stripped 2 bases from V and 9 bases from J, with 8 bases between. The CDR3 is CASSYRGTEQFF. CDR3 nucleotides: TGTGCCAGCAGTTACAGGGGAACTGAGCAGTTCTTC.

The chain links TRBV5-4 to TRBJ2-5, with D maybe TRBD2 (5 bases). This CDR3 has 15 residues. Deletions cut 2 bases from V and 0 bases from J, with 11 bases between. The V gene's germline CDR1 is SGHNT and CDR2 YYREEE (reference sequence). CDR3 region: CASSLSTGYQETQYF. The CDR3 coding sequence is TGTGCCAGCAGCTTATCGACGGGATACCAAGAGACCCAGTACTTC.

This chain connects TRBV30 to TRBJ2-5, with D perhaps matching TRBD2 (6 bases). Germline CDR1 GTSNPN, CDR2 SVGIG (reference sequence). V was cut by 8 bases and J by 1 base, with 11 bases left in between. The CDR3 consists of 12 residues. The CDR3 bases are TGTGCCCTACTAGCAGCCCAAGAGACCCAGTACTTC. Protein: CALLAAQETQYF.

The chain is built from TRBV27 and TRBJ1-1; TRBD1 might be the D (5 bases). Looked up from germline, CDR1 is MNHEY and CDR2 is SMNVEV (reference sequence). Between the trimmed V and J ends, which lost 7 bases and 7 bases, there was a span of 19 bases. This CDR3 comprises 14 residues. The CDR3 DNA sequence: TGTGCCAGCAATCCTCGGGGGGATGAAGTTGAAGCTTTCTTT. Encoded protein: CASNPRGDEVEAFF.

This clone was detected only a few times. The chain links TRBV28 to TRBJ1-5; D is unclear. V was pared by 6 bases and J by 0 bases, with 6 bases between. Germline CDR1 and CDR2: MDHEN and SYDVKM. There are 13 residues in the CDR3. DNA of the CDR3: TGTGCCAGCAGCTATTATAGCAATCAGCCCCAGCATTTT. Amino acid sequence: CASSYYSNQPQHF.

As to this clone: Other DNA sequences in the same sample also yield this CDR3. The CDR3 is CSVGGGSNYGYTF. DNA for the CDR3: TGCAGCGTTGGTGGAGGGAGTAACTATGGCTACACCTTC. V gene TRBV29-1 combines with J gene TRBJ1-2; D call uncertain. Trimming took 4 bases from V and 1 from J, leaving 10 bases between them. Looked up from germline, CDR1 is SQVTM and CDR2 is ANQGSEA. This CDR3 region has 13 residues.

The V and J genes are TRBV5-1 and TRBJ2-1, with 7 bases aligning to TRBD2. V lost 3 bases, J lost 4 bases, and 7 bases stayed unmatched. The CDR3 runs to 15 residues. In germline, CDR1 is SGHRS, CDR2 YFSETQ. The DNA for the CDR3 is TGCGCCAGCAGCTCGACGGGGGGACCTTACAATGAGCAGTTCTTC. Protein sequence: CASSSTGGPYNEQFF.

A few counts support this clone. The V and J genes are TRBV30 and TRBJ2-2; TRBD2 aligns across 9 bases. Germline CDR1 GTSNPN, CDR2 SVGIG (reference sequence). CDR3 length: 15 residues. Trimming took 2 bases from V and 10 from J; bases not matched to a gene: 11. CDR3 DNA: TGTGCCTGGAGTAATGCGGGAGGGGTTATGGAGGAGCTGTTTTTT. Protein product: CAWSNAGGVMEELFF.

This clone was counted between two and nine times. The chain employs TRBV11-2 and TRBJ2-7, with no clear D. In germline, CDR1 is SGHAT, CDR2 FQNNGV. CDR3 length equals 14 residues. V lost 5 bases and J 2 bases, leaving 13 bases between the germline ends. CDR3 coding DNA: TGTGCCAGCAGCCCCCCCTCGAGGACCTACGAGCAGTACTTC. This sequence encodes CASSPPSRTYEQYF.

This clone was seen a few times. This rearrangement joins TRBV9 to TRBJ2-5, with D maybe TRBD2 (6 bases). CDR3 length equals 16 residues. Germline CDR1 SGDLS, CDR2 YYNGEE. Trimming took 4 bases from V and 1 from J, leaving 17 bases between them. Written as DNA, the CDR3 is TGTGCCAGCAGCCCCCGGGGGTTGGGGGGCCAAGAGACCCAGTACTTC. Translating gives CASSPRGLGGQETQYF.

This clone turned up a few times. This chain links TRBV30 with TRBJ2-3; D gene ambiguous. This CDR3 region has 13 residues. V gave up 0 bases and J gave up 6 bases, with 10 bases separating them. Per germline, CDR1 GTSNPN and CDR2 SVGIG (reference sequence). The CDR3 loop reads CAWSVVDRDTQYF. CDR3 sequence (DNA): TGTGCCTGGAGTGTTGTGGATCGGGATACGCAGTATTTT.

This clone was seen a few times. The J gene is TRBJ2-1, the V gene TRBV30; 7 bases agree with TRBD2. There are 16 residues in the CDR3. V was clipped by 1 base and J by 7 bases; unmatched bases: 13. CDR1 and CDR2 (germline): GTSNPN, SVGIG (reference sequence). CDR3 nucleotide sequence: TGTGCCTGGAGTGGGATCGCGGCGGGAGAGTGGAATGAGCAGTTCTTC. This translates into CAWSGIAAGEWNEQFF. The whole variable domain, filled in from reference TRBV30 and TRBJ2-1, reads SQTIHQWPATLVQPVGSPLSLECTVEGTSNPNLYWYRQAAGRGLQLLFYSVGIGQISSEVPQNLSASRPQDRQFILSSKKLLLSDSGFYLCAWSGIAAGEWNEQFFGPGTRLTVL.

V gene TRBV11-2 combines with J gene TRBJ2-2, with a possible D match to TRBD1 (5 bases). The CDR3 has 15 residues. Trimming took off 2 bases at V and 6 bases at J, with 13 bases between the two ends. The germline gives CDR1 SGHAT, CDR2 FQNNGV. Here the CDR3 DNA reads TGTGCCAGCAGCTTAAGAGACCTAGGGGCCGGGGAGCTGTTTTTT. This translates into CASSLRDLGAGELFF.

This chain uses TRBV11-2 with TRBJ2-2, with 7 bases lining up with TRBD2. There are 16 residues in the CDR3. With V trimmed by 7 bases and J by 2 bases, 10 bases remained unmatched. Germline assignment: CDR1 SGHAT and CDR2 FQNNGV. The CDR3 is CASTPRWGGNTGELFF. The CDR3 nucleotides read TGTGCCAGCACCCCCAGGTGGGGGGGAAACACCGGGGAGCTGTTTTTT.

This clone was counted a few times. J is TRBJ2-7 and V is TRBV29-1; D remains unclear. This CDR3 comprises 13 residues. V dropped 7 bases and J dropped 0 bases, with 13 bases sitting between them. Germline V CDR1 and CDR2: SQVTM, ANQGSEA. CDR3 sequence reads: CSAKTTYSYEQYF. In DNA, the CDR3 is TGCAGCGCTAAGACAACCTACTCCTACGAGCAGTACTTC.

This clone was picked up a small number of times. The chain uses TRBV27 and TRBJ2-1, with TRBD1 identical over 9 bases. V trimming: 6 bases; J trimming: 9 bases; junction bases outside the gene matches: 6. Germline CDR1 reads MNHEY; CDR2 reads SMNVEV (reference sequence). The CDR3 loop spans 13 amino acids. CDR3 nucleotide sequence: TGTGCCAGCAGCATTCTGGGACAGGGTGAGCAGTTCTTC. Translated, it gives CASSILGQGEQFF.

The J gene is TRBJ2-3, the V gene TRBV9, with 9 bases matching TRBD2. Per germline, CDR1 SGDLS and CDR2 YYNGEE. The V and J ends lost 3 bases and 0 bases, in that order; junction bases with no gene match: 5. The CDR3 is 16 residues long. CDR3 bases: TGTGCCAGCAGCGAGGGGCTAGCGGGGAGCACAGATACGCAGTATTTT. This encodes CASSEGLAGSTDTQYF.

This chain links TRBV9 with TRBJ2-1; D remains ambiguous. The CDR3 runs to 14 residues. The V end was cut by 1 base, the J end by 6 bases, with 11 bases between. Germline lookup yields CDR1 SGDLS and CDR2 YYNGEE. The CDR3 here is CASSVTGSTNEQFF. The DNA for the CDR3 is TGTGCCAGCAGCGTAACTGGGTCGACCAATGAGCAGTTCTTC.

The chain joins TRBV29-1 to TRBJ2-7, with D possibly being TRBD1 or TRBD2 (5 bases each). Germline CDR1 reads SQVTM; CDR2 reads ANQGSEA. Trimming took 7 bases from V and 6 from J, leaving 13 bases between them. This CDR3 has 11 amino acids. This CDR3 is CSARDSGEQYF. CDR3 coding DNA: TGCAGCGCGCGTGACAGCGGCGAGCAGTACTTC.